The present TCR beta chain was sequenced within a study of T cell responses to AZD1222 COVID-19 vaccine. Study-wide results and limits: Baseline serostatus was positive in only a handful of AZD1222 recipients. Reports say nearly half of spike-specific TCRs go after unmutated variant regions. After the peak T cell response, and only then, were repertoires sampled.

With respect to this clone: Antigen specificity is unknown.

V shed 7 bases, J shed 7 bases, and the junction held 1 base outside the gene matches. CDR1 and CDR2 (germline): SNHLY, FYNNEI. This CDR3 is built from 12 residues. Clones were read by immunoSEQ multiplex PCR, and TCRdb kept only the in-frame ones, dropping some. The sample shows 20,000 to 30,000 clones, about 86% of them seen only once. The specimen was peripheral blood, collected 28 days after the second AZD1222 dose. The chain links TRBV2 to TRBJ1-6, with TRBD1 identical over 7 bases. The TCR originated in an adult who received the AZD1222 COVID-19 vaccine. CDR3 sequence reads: CASKTGNSPLHF. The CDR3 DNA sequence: TGTGCCAGCAAGACAGGGAATTCACCCCTCCACTTT.